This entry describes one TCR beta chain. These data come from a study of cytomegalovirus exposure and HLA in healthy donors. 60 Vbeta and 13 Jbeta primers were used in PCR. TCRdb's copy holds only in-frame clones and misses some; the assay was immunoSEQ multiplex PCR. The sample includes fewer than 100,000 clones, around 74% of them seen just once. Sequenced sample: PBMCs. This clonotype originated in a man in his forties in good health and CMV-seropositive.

The CDR3 DNA sequence: TGTGCCAGCAGCCCCACCCCCGGGACAGGGGCGCGGAGCAATCAGCCCCAGCATTTT. This gives the protein CASSPTPGTGARSNQPQHF. The V gene is TRBV28, the J gene TRBJ1-5; 10 positions agree with TRBD1. Germline V gene lookup returns CDR1 MDHEN and CDR2 SYDVKM. J gave up 1 base and V 6 bases, and 15 bases lay outside the gene matches. CDR3 size: 19 residues.